This entry is about one TCR beta chain. The specificity of this receptor is unknown. The record has no base qualities; no much larger clone is one base away. V and J lose 4 bases and 2 bases, and a span of 15 bases separates them. CDR1 and CDR2 (SEHNR, FQNEAQ) derive from the germline V gene (reference sequence). The CDR3 has 16 amino acids, counting the end cysteine and phenylalanine. Kept here is only the CDR3 DNA, which spans 48 bases and is read in frame from base 1. Library method: the immunoSEQ multiplex PCR assay. Turning to the authors' computational methods: A statistical classification framework was built for diagnosing cytomegalovirus status from the catalog of TCR beta chain sequences. This immuneACCESS table, as held by TCRdb, lists in-frame sequences with V and J called but not all clones. Of the missing ones, under half trace to an unresolved V gene in checked studies; the others have no known cause. Clone size and V and J calls were adopted from that table, with D and trimming inferred from the DNA. The sample has about 130,000 clones on record, roughly 89% of them singletons. 0.95% to 1.3% of the sample lies in the top ten.

The donors belonged to the validation cohort of 90 to 150 subjects, which was separate from the 666-subject first cohort. The sample comes from a study of cytomegalovirus exposure and HLA in healthy donors (dated by TCRdb to the late 2010s). Broadly, across the study: The approximately 710 repertoires of the first cohort and the approximately 110 validation repertoires were produced on the same platform, according to a later analysis. The aim of the study was to test whether cataloging public T cell receptors could identify signatures of past pathogen exposure. High-throughput TCR immunosequencing, statistical association of individual TCRs with disease status, and machine learning were combined to predict cytomegalovirus infection status. Along with the roughly 670-subject first cohort, a separate validation cohort of around 110 different subjects was used.

Beyond this particular receptor, the publication reports: A total of some 180 TCR beta chains were listed by the study as associated with cytomegalovirus. A few of the identified cytomegalovirus-associated TCR beta chains were confirmed in vitro to be specific for cytomegalovirus antigens. A later analysis lacked HLA typing for the validation cohort, so it scored co-occurrence in that cohort across all 120 or so repertoires. The classifier was reported to diagnose cytomegalovirus status with high specificity and sensitivity in both the original and validation cohorts. While some public TCRs were present in many individuals, most TCR sequences turned up only very rarely across donors. The authors suggested that the approach could potentially be generalized to other disease states and immunological phenotypes. A later analysis found that TCRs clustered in the first cohort also tended to co-occur in the 95 to 150 validation repertoires, with 90% to 95% of cluster scores above 0.

The TCR was taken from a woman under 30 in good health and CMV-seronegative. The V and J genes are TRBV7-9 and TRBJ1-3; the D gene is perhaps TRBD1, from 6 matching bases. Sequences were obtained from PBMCs. The CDR3 region has the sequence CASSSNDRKAGNTIYF. The bases are TGTGCCAGCAGCTCCAACGACAGGAAGGCTGGAAACACCATATATTTT.